The T cell receptor (beta chain) under discussion was sequenced for a study of T cells in localized non-small cell lung cancer. Study-wide results and caveats: The greatest T cell clonality was found in uninvolved adjacent lung (higher than in tumor). Longer overall survival accompanied higher blood T cell density. Median 57 top-100 tumor clones were shared with paired adjacent lung.

The junction had 13 bases not matched to a gene; V was cut back by 10 bases and J by 7 bases. In germline, CDR1 is ENHRY, CDR2 SYGVKD. The CDR3 loop spans 13 amino acids. The table lists this clone with a few counts. Antigen unknown. The table came from immunoSEQ multiplex PCR; TCRdb's copy has only in-frame clones and leaves some out. The sample lists over 8,500 clones; approximately 85% were seen once. This chain connects TRBV10-3 to TRBJ2-7; 7 nucleotides line up with TRBD1. The clonotype was recovered from a male donor aged 60 or over with stage III lung adenocarcinoma. The source was peripheral blood, collected before any cancer treatment. The CDR3 reads CATRGRGMGEQYF. The CDR3 bases are TGTGCCACCCGGGGCAGGGGGATGGGGGAGCAGTACTTC.